The 8 T cell receptor beta chains listed next were all sequenced from one sample in a study of shared clonotypes between healthy human individuals. Here immunoSEQ multiplex PCR was the method, and the copy in TCRdb shows in-frame clones only, minus some. The table lists some 1,100,000 clones, approximately 80% of them singletons. The sequenced material came from memory CD4+ T cells from PBMCs. Subset described: CD45RA-negative fraction. The receptors were gathered from a man aged 18 to 29 in good health. Some clones in this sample may be carry-over from other donors' samples.

This rearrangement joins TRBV28 to TRBJ2-7, with TRBD1 matching 7 bases. This CDR3 contains 12 residues. J gave up 5 bases and V 8 bases, and 6 bases lay outside the gene matches. Per germline, CDR1 MDHEN and CDR2 SYDVKM. The CDR3 DNA reads TGTGCCAGCCTGGACAGGTTAGACGAGCAGTACTTC. Its protein is CASLDRLDEQYF.

A word on this clone: The sample carries other DNA sequences with the same CDR3. This CDR3 is CASSSTSGSYNEQFF. CDR3 in DNA: TGTGCCAGCAGCTCGACTAGCGGGTCCTACAATGAGCAGTTCTTC. The chain has TRBV5-4 and TRBJ2-1; the match to TRBD2 covers 10 bases. The junction had 1 base not matched to a gene; V was cut back by 3 bases and J by 1 base. The CDR3 totals 15 residues. CDR1 is SGHNT, CDR2 YYREEE, per germline (reference sequence).

The J gene is TRBJ1-4, the V gene TRBV28; TRBD1 aligns across 7 bases. This CDR3 has 15 residues. With 4 bases clipped from V and 10 bases from J, the junction kept 12 bases outside the gene matches. Germline lookup yields CDR1 MDHEN and CDR2 SYDVKM. CDR3 in amino acids: CASSSPGQSAGKLFF. In DNA form, the CDR3 reads TGTGCCAGCAGTTCCCCGGGACAGAGTGCAGGAAAACTGTTTTTT.

The rearrangement links TRBV4-3 to TRBJ2-1, with D perhaps being TRBD1 or TRBD2 (5 bases each). CDR3 length equals 14 residues. V lost 0 bases and J lost 8, with 11 bases in between. CDR1 and CDR2 from the germline V gene are LGHNA and YSLEER. The CDR3 reads CASSQERGVHEQFF. The CDR3 nucleotides read TGCGCCAGCAGCCAAGAGAGGGGAGTTCATGAGCAGTTCTTC.

This clone came up many times. The chain links TRBV6-5 to TRBJ2-2, with 8 bases identical to TRBD2. J was trimmed by 4 bases and V by 6 bases; bases with no gene match: 7. The CDR3 spans 15 residues. Germline-derived CDR1 and CDR2 are MNHEY and SVGAGI. The CDR3 bases are TGTGCCAGCAGCTGGGACCTAGCGGGCACCGGGGAGCTGTTTTTT. Translated: CASSWDLAGTGELFF.

A few counts support this clone. The chain couples TRBV2 to TRBJ2-4; possibly TRBD1 or TRBD2 for D (6 bases each). The CDR3 totals 16 residues. V was clipped by 4 bases and J by 12 bases, with 25 bases between them. Germline V gene sequence: CDR1 SNHLY, CDR2 FYNNEI. The CDR3 loop reads CASSAQLGGEGGTQYF. CDR3 coding DNA: TGTGCCAGCAGTGCCCAGTTGGGGGGAGAAGGGGGAACTCAGTACTTC. The complete variable domain, with remaining parts taken from reference TRBV2 and TRBJ2-4, reads EPEVTQTPSHQVTQMGQEVILRCVPISNHLYFYWYRQILGQKVEFLVSFYNNEISEKSEIFDDQFSVERPDGSNFTLKIRSTKLEDSAMYFCASSAQLGGEGGTQYFGAGTRLSVL.

This clone was counted once. This rearrangement joins TRBV11-2 to TRBJ2-7, with D maybe TRBD1 (6 bases). The V end was cut by 2 bases, the J end by 6 bases, with 11 bases between. Germline V gene sequence: CDR1 SGHAT, CDR2 FQNNGV. This CDR3 has 13 amino acids. In nucleotides, the CDR3 is TGTGCCAGCAGCTTACCAGGGGTGGGCGAGCAGTACTTC. It codes for CASSLPGVGEQYF.

The gene calls are TRBV7-2 and TRBJ1-4, with 9 bases identical to TRBD1. V trimming: 6 bases; J trimming: 5 bases; junction bases outside the gene matches: 10. The V gene's germline CDR1 is SGHTA and CDR2 FQGNSA. The CDR3 extends over 16 amino acids. As DNA, the CDR3 is TGTGCCAGCAGGAGGACAGGGGCCGTTGTCAATGAAAAACTGTTTTTT. Amino acids: CASRRTGAVVNEKLFF.